A selection of T cell receptor beta chains follows, all from one sample in a study of tumor-infiltrating lymphocytes in primary liver carcinoma. TCRdb re-called the multiplex PCR reads with MiXCR, one entry per CDR3 protein. The sample lists more than 150,000 distinct CDR3 sequences, roughly three fifths occurring once. Sequences were obtained from peripheral blood. The receptors were sampled from a middle-aged man with primary liver carcinoma and hepatitis B virus infection. The CDR3 runs from the conserved cysteine through the conserved F or W. Fields, in order: J gene, V gene, CDR3 protein.

TRBJ1-1 TRBV6-1 CASSEGEGESTEAFF
TRBJ1-5 TRBV11-2 CARNLVWDQPQHF
TRBJ2-1 TRBV4-1 CASSRYDNEQFF
TRBJ2-3 TRBV6-6 CASSRDSIQYF
TRBJ1-5 TRBV4-1 CASSQGNQPQHF
TRBJ1-5 TRBV4-2 CASSQESGPDGPQHF
TRBJ2-1 TRBV11-3 CASSAGGAVDNEQFF
TRBJ2-1 TRBV4-2 CASSQDSGTENEQFF
TRBJ2-1 TRBV11-2 CASSPGLAGIDEQFF
TRBJ2-2 TRBV11-2 CASSDSWARVTNIEELFF
TRBJ1-1 TRBV6-5 CASSYSGMLVAEAFF
TRBJ1-6 TRBV12-3/TRBV12-4 CASSSTGGQSPLHF
TRBJ2-1 TRBV12-3/TRBV12-4 CASSPPTVRRDEQFF
TRBJ2-1 TRBV11-2 CGISPKSESVYNEQFF
TRBJ2-1 TRBV12-3/TRBV12-4 CASSKLAGVNEQFF
TRBJ2-5 TRBV6-1 CASSETSGNGETQYF
TRBJ2-7 TRBV4-2 CASSQDGEPGRRPYEQYF
TRBJ1-2 TRBV12-3/TRBV12-4 CASSPGIGLGYGCTF
TRBJ2-3 TRBV6-4 CASSEGRTSGADTQYF